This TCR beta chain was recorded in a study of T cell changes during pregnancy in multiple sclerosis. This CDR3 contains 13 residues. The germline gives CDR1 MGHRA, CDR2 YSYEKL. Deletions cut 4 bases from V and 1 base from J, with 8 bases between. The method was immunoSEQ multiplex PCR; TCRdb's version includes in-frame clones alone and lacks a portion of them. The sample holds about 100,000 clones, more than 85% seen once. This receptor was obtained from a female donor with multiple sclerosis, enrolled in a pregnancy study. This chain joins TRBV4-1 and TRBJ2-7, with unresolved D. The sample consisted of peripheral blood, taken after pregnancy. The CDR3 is CASSLTESYEQYF. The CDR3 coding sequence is TGCGCCAGCAGCCTGACGGAGTCCTACGAGCAGTACTTC.